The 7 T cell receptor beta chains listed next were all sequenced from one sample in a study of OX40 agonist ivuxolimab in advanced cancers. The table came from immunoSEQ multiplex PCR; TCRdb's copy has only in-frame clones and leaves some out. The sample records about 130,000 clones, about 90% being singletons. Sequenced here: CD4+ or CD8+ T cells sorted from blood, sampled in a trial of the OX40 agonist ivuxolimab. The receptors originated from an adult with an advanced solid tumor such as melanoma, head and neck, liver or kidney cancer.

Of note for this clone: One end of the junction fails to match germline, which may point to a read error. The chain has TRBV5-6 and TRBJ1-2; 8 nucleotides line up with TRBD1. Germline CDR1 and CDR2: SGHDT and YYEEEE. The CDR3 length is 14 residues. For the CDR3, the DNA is TGTGCCAGCAGCTTCTCAGGGGGCGCGTCGAAAACTTACTTC. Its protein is CASSFSGGASKTYF.

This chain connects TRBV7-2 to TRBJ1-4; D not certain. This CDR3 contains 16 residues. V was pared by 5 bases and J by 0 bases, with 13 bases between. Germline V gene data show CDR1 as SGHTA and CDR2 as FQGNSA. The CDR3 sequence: CASSPNGVATNEKLFF. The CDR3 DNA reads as TGTGCCAGCAGCCCAAACGGCGTCGCAACTAATGAAAAACTGTTTTTT.

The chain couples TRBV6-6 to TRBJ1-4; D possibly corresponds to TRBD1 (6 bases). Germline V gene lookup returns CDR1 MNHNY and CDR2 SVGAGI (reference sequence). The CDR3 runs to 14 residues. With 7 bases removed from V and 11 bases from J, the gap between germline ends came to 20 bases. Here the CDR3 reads CASNLPSDSEKLFF. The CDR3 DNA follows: TGTGCCAGCAACCTGCCCTCGGACAGCGAGAAACTGTTTTTT.

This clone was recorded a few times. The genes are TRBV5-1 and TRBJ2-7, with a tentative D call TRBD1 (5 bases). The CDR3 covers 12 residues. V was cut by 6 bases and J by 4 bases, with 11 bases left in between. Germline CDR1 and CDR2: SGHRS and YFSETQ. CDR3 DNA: TGCGCCAGCACCGACAGTCAATACGAGCAGTACTTC. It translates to CASTDSQYEQYF.

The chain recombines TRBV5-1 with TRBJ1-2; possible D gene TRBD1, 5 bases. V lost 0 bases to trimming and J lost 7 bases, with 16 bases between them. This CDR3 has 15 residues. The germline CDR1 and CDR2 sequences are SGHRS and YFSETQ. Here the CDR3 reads CASSLDDGDRIGYTF. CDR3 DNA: TGCGCCAGCAGCTTGGATGACGGGGACCGTATTGGCTACACCTTC.

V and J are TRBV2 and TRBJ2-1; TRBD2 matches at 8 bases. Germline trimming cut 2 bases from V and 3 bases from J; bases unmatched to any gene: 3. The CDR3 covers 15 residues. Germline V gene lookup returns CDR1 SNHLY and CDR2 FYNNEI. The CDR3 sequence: CASSEQAGGYNEQFF. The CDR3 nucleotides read TGTGCCAGCAGTGAACAGGCGGGAGGCTACAATGAGCAGTTCTTC.

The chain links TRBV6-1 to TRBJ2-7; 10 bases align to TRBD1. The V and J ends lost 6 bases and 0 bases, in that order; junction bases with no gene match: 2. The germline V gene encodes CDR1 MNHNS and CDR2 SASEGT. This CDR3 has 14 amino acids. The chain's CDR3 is CASRRTGGSYEQYF. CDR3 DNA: TGTGCCAGCAGGAGGACAGGGGGCTCCTACGAGCAGTACTTC.